This T cell receptor (beta chain) was documented in a study of PD-L1 blockade in urothelial cancer. Remarks on this clone: Its specificity is unknown.

The time point is: peripheral blood 6 weeks after treatment start. Some clones are missing from TCRdb's copy, which holds only in-frame ones; the method was immunoSEQ multiplex PCR. This sample yields more than 40,000 clones, of which 83% are seen a single time; less than 15% belongs to the top ten. Trimming cost V 3 bases and J 0 bases, with 15 bases left between them. Germline V gene data show CDR1 as KGHSH and CDR2 as LQKENI. The CDR3 runs to 17 residues. Points from the study as a whole: Below-median blood TCR clonality before treatment forecast better survival.

This receptor was identified in a man between 60 and 75 years old with urothelial cancer. V is TRBV18 and J is TRBJ1-3; tentatively, D is TRBD1 (6 bases). The sequences come from PBMCs, collected around atezolizumab (anti-PD-L1) treatment. CDR3 residues: CASSPTAGVNSGNTIYF. The CDR3 coding sequence is TGTGCCAGCTCACCCACGGCAGGGGTGAACTCTGGAAACACCATATATTTT.